A single sample is the source of the 13 T cell receptor beta chains below, sequenced in a study of Ad26.COV2.S vaccination and SARS-CoV-2 variants. Sequencing was performed with immunoSEQ multiplex PCR; in TCRdb, only in-frame clones are kept and a portion is missing. This table holds roughly 390,000 clones, approximately 91% found once. Treatment described: roughly 20 received Ad26.COV2.S at low or high dose, single or two shots; roughly five received placebo; per-sample allocation not given. Vaccine and placebo recipients were sampled on day 63 after the first injection. This sample comprised peripheral blood, obtained in a trial of Ad26.COV2.S vaccine versus placebo. Every receptor here comes from a person between 18 and 60 years old who received the Ad26.COV2.S COVID-19 vaccine or a placebo.

CDR3 coding DNA: TGTGCCAGCAGCTTGCGGGCAGGTGACTATAATTCACCCCTCCACTTT. Translated, it gives CASSLRAGDYNSPLHF. The chain has TRBV5-6 and TRBJ1-6; D unclear. In germline, CDR1 is SGHDT, CDR2 YYEEEE. V lost 1 base to trimming and J lost 3 bases, with 11 bases between them. The CDR3 runs to 16 residues. The full variable domain, its missing parts supplied by reference TRBV5-6 and TRBJ1-6, is DAGVTQSPTHLIKTRGQQVTLRCSPKSGHDTVSWYQQALGQGPQFIFQYYEEEERQRGNFPDRFSGHQFPNYSSELNVNALLLGDSALYLCASSLRAGDYNSPLHFGNGTRLTVT.

The DNA for the CDR3 is TGTGCCAGCAGTTACCGGTCCGGGGGGGCGGGGCAGTATTTT. Amino acid sequence: CASSYRSGGAGQYF. The V and J genes are TRBV6-5 and TRBJ2-3; 8 bases are shared with TRBD2. The CDR3 loop spans 14 amino acids. The junction had 9 bases not matched to a gene; V was cut back by 2 bases and J by 11 bases. The germline V gene has CDR1 MNHEY and CDR2 SVGAGI.

The chain recombines TRBV30 with TRBJ2-5; no clear D. In germline, CDR1 is GTSNPN, CDR2 SVGIG (reference sequence). Between the trimmed V and J ends, which lost 2 bases and 5 bases, there was a span of 6 bases. The CDR3 is made up of 11 amino acids. DNA for the CDR3: TGTGCCTGGAGTTCTCTGGAGACCCAGTACTTC. Translated: CAWSSLETQYF. Complete variable domain (other parts from reference TRBV30 and TRBJ2-5): SQTIHQWPATLVQPVGSPLSLECTVEGTSNPNLYWYRQAAGRGLQLLFYSVGIGQISSEVPQNLSASRPQDRQFILSSKKLLLSDSGFYLCAWSSLETQYFGPGTRLLVL.

The chain recombines TRBV10-3 with TRBJ1-1, with 8 nucleotides matching TRBD1. Germline V gene lookup returns CDR1 ENHRY and CDR2 SYGVKD. This CDR3 region has 14 residues. J was trimmed by 4 bases and V by 6 bases; bases with no gene match: 7. CDR3 in amino acids: CAIRTGAEGTEAFF. For the CDR3, the DNA is TGTGCCATCAGGACAGGGGCGGAGGGCACTGAAGCTTTCTTT.

V and J are TRBV19 and TRBJ2-2, with D maybe TRBD2 (5 bases). CDR3 size: 14 residues. V lost 5 bases, J lost 3 bases, and 10 bases lay in between. The V gene's germline CDR1 is LNHDA and CDR2 SQIVND (reference sequence). The CDR3 bases are TGTGCCAGTAGTTCGCTCGGGGACACCGGGGAGCTGTTTTTT. This translates into CASSSLGDTGELFF. The variable domain in full, completed from reference TRBV19 and TRBJ2-2, reads DGGITQSPKYLFRKEGQNVTLSCEQNLNHDAMYWYRQDPGQGLRLIYYSQIVNDFQKGDIAEGYSVSREKKESFPLTVTSAQKNPTAFYLCASSSLGDTGELFFGEGSRLTVL.

This chain's CDR3 is CSVDVASEDTF. The CDR3, as DNA: TGCAGCGTTGATGTTGCCAGTGAAGACACCTTC. The chain is built from TRBV29-1 and TRBJ1-2; D is undetermined. Germline V gene sequence: CDR1 SQVTM, CDR2 ANQGSEA. The V and J ends lost 3 bases and 12 bases respectively, with 14 bases between them. The CDR3 contains 11 residues.

The rearrangement uses TRBV29-1 and TRBJ2-5; D gene ambiguous. Germline V lookup: CDR1 SQVTM, CDR2 ANQGSEA. The CDR3 consists of 13 residues. Trimming cost V 4 bases and J 5 bases, with 14 bases left between them. The CDR3 loop is CSVGLGIGETQYF. The CDR3 DNA sequence: TGCAGCGTTGGGTTGGGGATAGGGGAGACCCAGTACTTC.

The sample holds one count of this clone. This rearrangement joins TRBV5-1 to TRBJ2-7; possible D gene TRBD1, 6 bases. The CDR3 has 12 residues. V lost 2 bases and J lost 6, with 9 bases in between. The germline V gene encodes CDR1 SGHRS and CDR2 YFSETQ. CDR3 nucleotide sequence: TGCGCCAGCAGCTTTAGGGGGTCCGAGCAGTACTTC. Residues: CASSFRGSEQYF.

This chain joins TRBV25-1 and TRBJ1-6; no clear D. This CDR3 region has 15 residues. The V end was cut by 8 bases, the J end by 0 bases, with 11 bases between. The germline CDR1 and CDR2 sequences are MGHDK and SYGVNS. CDR3: CASGGDSSYNSPLHF. CDR3 coding DNA: TGTGCCAGCGGAGGTGATAGCTCCTATAATTCACCCCTCCACTTT.

Notes on this clone: The germline gene is not matched at one end of the junction; a read error may be the cause. This rearrangement joins TRBV6-5 to TRBJ1-5, with a weak D call TRBD1 (5 bases). The CDR3 has 13 residues. Germline V gene data show CDR1 as MNHEY and CDR2 as SVGAGI. This CDR3 is CASRVDSNQPQHF. The DNA for the CDR3 is TGTGCAAGCAGGGTGGATAGCAATCAGCCCCAGCATTTT.

The V and J genes are TRBV3-1 (or the pseudogene TRBV3-2) and TRBJ2-7; no clear D. V was trimmed by 1 base and J by 0 bases, leaving 10 bases between them. Germline loops: CDR1 LGHDT, CDR2 YNNKEL (reference sequence). CDR3 length equals 15 residues. In DNA form, the CDR3 reads TGTGCCAGCAGCCAAGGAGCGATCCTCTCCTACGAGCAGTACTTC. It codes for CASSQGAILSYEQYF.

V gene TRBV5-1 combines with J gene TRBJ2-7; TRBD1 matches at 7 bases. Germline V gene data show CDR1 as SGHRS and CDR2 as YFSETQ. With 8 bases clipped from V and 2 bases from J, the junction kept 4 bases outside the gene matches. This CDR3 region has 12 residues. In nucleotides, the CDR3 is TGCGCCAGTTCGACAGGGCCCTACGAGCAGTACTTC. It is translated as CASSTGPYEQYF. The full variable domain, in which reference TRBV5-1 and TRBJ2-7 provide the parts outside the CDR3, is KAGVTQTPRYLIKTRGQQVTLSCSPISGHRSVSWYQQTPGQGLQFLFEYFSETQRNKGNFPGRFSGRQFSNSRSEMNVSTLELGDSALYLCASSTGPYEQYFGPGTRLTVT.

The DNA of the CDR3 is TGTGCCAGCAGCTTCAGGGGAGAGACCCAGTACTTC. Its protein is CASSFRGETQYF. The chain joins TRBV5-8 to TRBJ2-5; weak D call: TRBD1 (6 bases). From germline, CDR1 is SGHTS and CDR2 YDEGEE. V dropped 2 bases and J dropped 4 bases, with 6 bases sitting between them. This CDR3 has 12 amino acids.